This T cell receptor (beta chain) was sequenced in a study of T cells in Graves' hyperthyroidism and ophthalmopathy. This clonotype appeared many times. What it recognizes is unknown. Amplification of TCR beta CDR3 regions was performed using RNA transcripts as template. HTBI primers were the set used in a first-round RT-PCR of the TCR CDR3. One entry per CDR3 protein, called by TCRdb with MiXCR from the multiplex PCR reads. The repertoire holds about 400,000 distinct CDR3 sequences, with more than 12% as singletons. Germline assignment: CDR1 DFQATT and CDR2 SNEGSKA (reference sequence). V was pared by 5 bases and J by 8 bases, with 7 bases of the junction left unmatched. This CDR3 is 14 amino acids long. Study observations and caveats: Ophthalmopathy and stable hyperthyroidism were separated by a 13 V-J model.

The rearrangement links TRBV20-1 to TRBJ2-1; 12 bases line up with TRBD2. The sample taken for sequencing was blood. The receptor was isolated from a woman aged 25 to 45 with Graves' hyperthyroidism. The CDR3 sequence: CSAGLAGGPHEQFF. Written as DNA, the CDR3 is TGCAGTGCTGGGCTAGCGGGAGGGCCCCATGAGCAGTTCTTC.